This note documents a single TCR beta chain sequence. The data originate from a study of shared T cell receptors in the human thymus. TCRdb keeps only in-frame clones here, not all; method: immunoSEQ multiplex PCR. Here the sample spans more than 550,000 clones, about 90% being singletons. The CDR3 has 15 residues. V was shortened by 3 bases and J by 0 bases, with 13 bases between the two germline ends. Germline-derived CDR1 and CDR2 are SGDLS and YYNGEE. Another study also made use of these data, one on human thymus T cells. That publication notes: Corrective heart surgery yielded resections, and these provided the thymus tissue.

The rearrangement joins TRBV9 to TRBJ2-7, with TRBD1 as a possible D gene (5 bases). Sample: thymocytes. This sequence was found in a boy younger than two with a congenital heart defect. The CDR3 region has the DNA TGTGCCAGCAGCGAGCAGGGTGGTCCCTCCTACGAGCAGTACTTC. It translates to CASSEQGGPSYEQYF.